This T cell receptor (beta chain) appears in the sequencing data of a study of CD8 T cells in Susac syndrome. RNA totalling roughly 0.5 to 1 ug underwent reverse transcription with random hexamers. TCRdb itself ran the immunoSEQ multiplex PCR reads through MiXCR, one entry per CDR3 protein. The data hold just under 150,000 distinct CDR3 sequences, with 94% observed a single time. The V gene lost 5 bases and the J gene lost 4 bases, with 8 bases spanning the gap. The CDR3 extends over 12 amino acids. Germline values: CDR1 SGHRS, CDR2 YFSETQ. Input material: CD4+ T cells from PBMCs. V is TRBV5-1 and J is TRBJ2-3, with D hard to call. This clonotype was sampled from a human donor in good health. Here the CDR3 DNA reads TGCGCCAGCAGGAGCTTTCCAGATACGCAGTATTTT. Translated: CASRSFPDTQYF.